The TCR beta chain under discussion was sequenced for a study of tumor-infiltrating lymphocytes in oesophageal squamous cell carcinoma (dated by TCRdb to between 2015 and 2016). Points on this clonotype: What antigen it recognizes has not been identified. It has no much larger one-base neighbor in the sample; base qualities were not kept.

Receptors were amplified or captured by PCR. Data came from an Illumina HiSeq 2000. The public reads were reanalyzed by TCRdb: fastp trimming at Q25, MiXCR alignment, in-frame beta chains only. Rows are combined by CDR3 protein, so each entry shows the most common genes and DNA. The sample table shows about 14,000 distinct CDR3 sequences, and roughly 50% are seen once. Of the sample, 12% to 15% is held by the ten largest clones. The CDR3, cysteine through phenylalanine, is 15 amino acids long. Only the CDR3 part of the read is kept: 45 bases, read in frame from the first base. V is reduced by 4 bases and J by 6 bases, leaving a spacing of 15 bases between them. In the germline V gene, CDR1 corresponds to SGHTA and CDR2 to FQGNSA.

The sample consisted of blood. This clonotype was obtained from a male donor with esophageal squamous cell carcinoma. The chain is encoded by TRBV7-2 joined to TRBJ2-2; TRBD1 is possibly the D segment (5 matching bases). The CDR3 corresponds to CASSSLQGSSGELFF. The DNA sequence follows: TGTGCCAGCAGCTCCTTGCAGGGTAGTTCCGGGGAGCTGTTTTTT.